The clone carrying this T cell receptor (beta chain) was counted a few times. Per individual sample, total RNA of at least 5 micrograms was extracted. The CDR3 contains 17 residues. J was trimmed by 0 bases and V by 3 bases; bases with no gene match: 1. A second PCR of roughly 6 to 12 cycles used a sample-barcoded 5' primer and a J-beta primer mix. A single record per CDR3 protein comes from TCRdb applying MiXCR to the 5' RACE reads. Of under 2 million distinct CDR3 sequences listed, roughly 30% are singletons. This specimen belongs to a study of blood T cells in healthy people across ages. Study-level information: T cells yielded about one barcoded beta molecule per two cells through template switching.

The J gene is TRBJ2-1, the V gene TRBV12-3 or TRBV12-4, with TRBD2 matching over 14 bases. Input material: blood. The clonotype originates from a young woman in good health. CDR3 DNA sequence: TGTGCCAGCAGTTTTGGGACTAGCGGGAGCTCCTACAATGAGCAGTTCTTC. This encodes CASSFGTSGSSYNEQFF.